This TCR beta chain was retrieved from a study of T-cell memory formation after mild COVID-19. Overall study findings and caveats: The finding that pre-infection memory included some responding clones suggested that cross-reactive memory joined.

Germline-derived CDR1 and CDR2 are SGHRS and YFSETQ. Trimming at V came to 4 bases and at J to 0 bases, leaving 5 bases not matched to a gene. This CDR3 is built from 17 residues. This clonotype was found many times. What it binds is not known. Using constant-segment primers, 5'RACE produced TCR alpha and TCR beta cDNA libraries carrying sample barcodes and UMIs. TCRdb processed the 5' RACE reads anew with MiXCR; each CDR3 protein has one entry. The sample holds 180,000 or so distinct CDR3 sequences, 16% seen once. The origin of this receptor is an adult woman who had mild COVID-19 (a few samples of this study predate the infection). Cell type and time point are not known. This chain links TRBV5-1 with TRBJ2-1, with TRBD2 identical over 12 bases. The sample consisted of PBMCs or a T cell subset sorted from them (not recorded which). CDR3 loop: CASSRTSGGSSYNEQFF. The CDR3 bases are TGCGCCAGCAGCAGAACTAGCGGGGGGAGCTCCTACAATGAGCAGTTCTTC.